These 15 T cell receptor beta chains share one sample of origin, sequenced in a study of T cell responses to AZD1222 COVID-19 vaccine (TCRdb year 2021). The library was generated by the immunoSEQ multiplex PCR assay. The table was pulled from immuneACCESS by TCRdb, which kept in-frame rearrangements only. Such tables lose some clones; where checked, under half of the loss comes from unresolved V genes, and the rest has no known cause. This sample comprises 250,000 to 300,000 clones, approximately 94% of them detected only once. 0.55% of the sample belongs to the ten largest clones. The time point label, read with the paper, signifies: about 28 days (+/-7) after the second vaccine dose. Sequencing used peripheral blood, obtained 28 days after the second AZD1222 dose. The source of these receptors is an adult who received the AZD1222 COVID-19 vaccine.

The chain couples TRBV3-1 (or the pseudogene TRBV3-2) to TRBJ2-1, with D possibly matching TRBD2 (6 bases). CDR3 length equals 18 residues. Germline V gene sequence: CDR1 LGHDT, CDR2 YNNKEL (reference sequence). The V gene lost 2 bases and the J gene lost 2 bases, with 19 bases spanning the gap. CDR3 region: CASSQNGQGSGTYNEQFF. The CDR3 nucleotides are TGTGCCAGCAGCCAAAACGGGCAGGGTAGCGGCACCTACAATGAGCAGTTCTTC.

The gene calls are TRBV6-5 and TRBJ2-4; D gene unclear. Deletions cut 7 bases from V and 0 bases from J, with 13 bases between. Germline V gives CDR1 MNHEY, CDR2 SVGAGI. CDR3 size: 15 residues. This chain's CDR3 is CASKQSYIAKNIQYF. As DNA, the CDR3 is TGTGCCAGCAAACAGAGCTATATAGCCAAAAACATTCAGTACTTC.

The chain recombines TRBV5-1 with TRBJ1-3; possibly TRBD1 for D (5 bases). CDR1 SGHRS and CDR2 YFSETQ come from the germline V gene. V was trimmed by 5 bases and J by 7 bases, leaving 16 bases between them. The length of the CDR3 is 14 residues. In nucleotides, the CDR3 is TGCGCCAGCAGACCTGCGGGGGATTGGAACACCATATATTTT. Residues: CASRPAGDWNTIYF. Filled out from reference TRBV5-1 and TRBJ1-3, the complete variable domain reads KAGVTQTPRYLIKTRGQQVTLSCSPISGHRSVSWYQQTPGQGLQFLFEYFSETQRNKGNFPGRFSGRQFSNSRSEMNVSTLELGDSALYLCASRPAGDWNTIYFGEGSWLTVV.

This clone was counted a single time. The chain combines TRBV3-1 (or the pseudogene TRBV3-2) with TRBJ2-1, with 7 bases matching TRBD2. Germline CDR1 and CDR2: LGHDT and YNNKEL (reference sequence). The length of the CDR3 is 15 residues. The junction had 7 bases not matched to a gene; V was cut back by 4 bases and J by 4 bases. As DNA, the CDR3 is TGTGCCAGCAGCCTGGGGCTAGCGGATTACAATGAGCAGTTCTTC. Protein: CASSLGLADYNEQFF.

This clone was detected once. Other DNA variants within this sample encode the same CDR3. The chain links TRBV7-3 to TRBJ2-3, with D possibly matching TRBD1 (5 bases). Germline V CDR1 and CDR2: SGHTA, FQGTGA. There are 15 residues in the CDR3. V lost 1 base and J 1 base, leaving 9 bases between the germline ends. CDR3 in amino acids: CASSLMGRGTDTQYF. CDR3 DNA: TGTGCCAGCAGCTTAATGGGCAGGGGCACAGATACGCAGTATTTT.

The chain carries TRBV7-2 and TRBJ2-3, with D unresolved. This CDR3 has 13 residues. Germline assignment: CDR1 SGHTA and CDR2 FQGNSA. V gave up 2 bases and J gave up 1 base, with 4 bases separating them. CDR3 loop: CASSLSRTDTQYF. CDR3 bases: TGTGCCAGCAGCTTATCCCGCACAGATACGCAGTATTTT.

J is TRBJ2-6 and V is TRBV7-6, with a possible D match to TRBD2 (6 bases). Germline CDR1 is SGHVS and CDR2 is FNYEAQ. Between the trimmed V and J ends, which lost 0 bases and 1 base, there was a span of 10 bases. This CDR3 has 17 amino acids. DNA of the CDR3: TGTGCCAGCAGCTTAGCGCGGGGCTTATCTGGGGCCAACGTCCTGACTTTC. Translated, it gives CASSLARGLSGANVLTF. Full variable domain (remainder filled in from reference TRBV7-6 and TRBJ2-6): GAGVSQSPRYKVTKRGQDVALRCDPISGHVSLYWYRQALGQGPEFLTYFNYEAQQDKSGLPNDRFSAERPEGSISTLTIQRTEQRDSAMYRCASSLARGLSGANVLTFGAGSRLTVL.

This clone was counted a single time. Relative to the germline gene, one junction end is altered; a read error may explain this. J is TRBJ2-7 and V is TRBV10-3; D is perhaps TRBD2 (5 bases). In germline, CDR1 is ENHRY, CDR2 SYGVKD. CDR3 length: 12 amino acids. This chain's CDR3 is CAISDGERTPDF. The DNA for the CDR3 is TGTGCCATCAGTGACGGGGAGAGGACCCCGGACTTC.

The gene calls are TRBV19 and TRBJ1-2; 12 bases fit TRBD1. The CDR3 has 15 residues. CDR1 and CDR2 (germline): LNHDA, SQIVND (reference sequence). The V gene end was trimmed by 7 bases and the J gene end by 2 bases; junction bases not matched to a gene: 5. CDR3 bases: TGTGCCAGTACCCACGGGACAGGGGGCAACTATGGCTACACCTTC. It codes for CASTHGTGGNYGYTF.

This clone has only one observation. V gene TRBV18 combines with J gene TRBJ2-7; the match to TRBD1 covers 10 bases. The J segment lost 3 bases and the V segment lost 2 bases, leaving 4 bases of the junction unmatched. Germline V gene data show CDR1 as KGHSH and CDR2 as LQKENI. The CDR3 is 15 residues long. CDR3 in amino acids: CASSPRTGGDYEQYF. In nucleotides, the CDR3 is TGTGCCAGCTCACCAAGGACAGGGGGGGACTACGAGCAGTACTTC.

The genes are TRBV4-2 and TRBJ2-3; D is unresolved. CDR1 and CDR2 from the germline V gene are LGHNA and YNFKEQ. V lost 0 bases, J lost 2 bases, and 6 bases lay in between. The CDR3 consists of 14 residues. Here the CDR3 reads CASSQEGSTDTQYF. As DNA, the CDR3 is TGTGCCAGCAGCCAAGAGGGGTCCACAGATACGCAGTATTTT.

The chain recombines TRBV7-8 with TRBJ2-1; D not certain. Germline CDR1 SGHVS, CDR2 FQNEAQ. The CDR3 is 16 residues long. V dropped 0 bases and J dropped 5 bases, with 14 bases sitting between them. The DNA for the CDR3 is TGTGCCAGCAGCTTAGCTTCTCAGCCTAAGAACAATGAGCAGTTCTTC. Translation gives CASSLASQPKNNEQFF.

V is TRBV5-1 and J is TRBJ1-6, with D tentatively TRBD1 (6 bases). V gave up 6 bases and J gave up 7 bases, with 17 bases separating them. Germline CDR1 SGHRS, CDR2 YFSETQ. This CDR3 region has 15 residues. The CDR3 bases are TGCGCCAGCACCCCGGCACAGGGTCGGAATTCACCCCTCCACTTT. The encoded protein is CASTPAQGRNSPLHF.

A single count supports this clone. The V and J genes are TRBV2 and TRBJ2-6; TRBD2 is a possible D gene (6 bases). The germline V and J ends were trimmed by 8 bases and 9 bases, with 23 bases remaining between them. Germline V gene lookup returns CDR1 SNHLY and CDR2 FYNNEI. The CDR3 extends over 16 amino acids. CDR3 sequence (DNA): TGTGCCAGCCCCGTAAAAGGGACCCTGGAGGGCAACGTCCTGACTTTC. This sequence encodes CASPVKGTLEGNVLTF.

This clone was observed once. The chain is built from TRBV7-9 and TRBJ1-2, with D perhaps matching TRBD1 (5 bases). V gave up 3 bases and J gave up 4 bases, with 9 bases separating them. Germline lookup yields CDR1 SEHNR and CDR2 FQNEAQ (reference sequence). The CDR3 spans 13 residues. This chain's CDR3 is CASSLSQGYGYTF. The CDR3, as DNA: TGTGCCAGCAGCTTGAGCCAGGGCTATGGCTACACCTTC.